Given below is one T cell receptor beta chain in context. The data are from a study of cytomegalovirus exposure and HLA in healthy donors. 60 Vbeta and 13 Jbeta primers were used in PCR. Repertoires were generated with immunoSEQ multiplex PCR, while TCRdb's copy carries only in-frame clones and drops some. This repertoire shows about 160,000 clones, around 83% found once; its top ten account for about 6%. The CDR3 loop spans 13 amino acids. Germline V gene lookup returns CDR1 LNHDA and CDR2 SQIVND (reference sequence). The J segment lost 6 bases and the V segment lost 8 bases, leaving 6 bases of the junction unmatched.

What was sequenced was PBMCs. This clonotype was sampled from a man in his fifties or sixties in good health and CMV-seropositive. V gene TRBV19 combines with J gene TRBJ1-5; 8 bases are shared with TRBD1. The CDR3 DNA reads TGTGCCAGTCGATCGACAGGGGCTCAGCCCCAGCATTTT. Protein product: CASRSTGAQPQHF.